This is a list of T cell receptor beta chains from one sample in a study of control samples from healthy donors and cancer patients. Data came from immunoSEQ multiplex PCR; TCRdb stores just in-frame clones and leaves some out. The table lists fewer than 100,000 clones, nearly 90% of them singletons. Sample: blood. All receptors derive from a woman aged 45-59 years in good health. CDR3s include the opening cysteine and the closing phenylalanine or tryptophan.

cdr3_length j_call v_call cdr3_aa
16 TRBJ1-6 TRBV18 CASSPRQGQNNSPLHF
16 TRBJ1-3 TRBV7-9 CASTPARGTVGNTIYF
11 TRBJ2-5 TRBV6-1 CASSDWETQYF
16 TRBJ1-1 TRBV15 CATSSGQGGMNTEAFF
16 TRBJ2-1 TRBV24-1 CATSDSTGGNFDEQFF
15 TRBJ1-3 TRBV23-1 CASSPQWDRGNTIYF
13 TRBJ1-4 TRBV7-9 CASSLGGGEKLFF
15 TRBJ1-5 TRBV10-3 CAISDHYRDEQPQHF
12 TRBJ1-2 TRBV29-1 CSVSTGVYGYTF
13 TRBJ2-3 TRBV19 CASSTPAGDTQYF
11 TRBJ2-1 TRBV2 CASKFPGEQFF
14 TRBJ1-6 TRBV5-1 CASSAGTSFSPLHF
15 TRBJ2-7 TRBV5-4 CASSSRLAGSYEQYF
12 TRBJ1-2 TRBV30 CAPGTGGYGYTF
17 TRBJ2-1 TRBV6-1 CASSEEVTSGERNEQFF
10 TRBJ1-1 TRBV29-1 CSVVVGEAFF
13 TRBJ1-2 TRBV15 CATSITTGLGYTF
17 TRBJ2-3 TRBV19 CASSMDLSGGVTDTQYF
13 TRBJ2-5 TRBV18 CASSPGVGETQYF
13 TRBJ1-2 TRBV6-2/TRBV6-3 CASSYRTEDGYTF
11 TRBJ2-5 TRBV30 CAWSVQETQYF
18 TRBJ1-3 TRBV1 CTSSQVWGQVCSGNTIYF
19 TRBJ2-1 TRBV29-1 CSVLLGQVASGGRYNEQFF
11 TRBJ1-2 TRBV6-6 CASAQTGGYTF
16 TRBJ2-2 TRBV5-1 CASSLQPAPPTGELFF
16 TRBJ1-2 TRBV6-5 CASSYSFTGKNYGYTF
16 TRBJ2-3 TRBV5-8 CASSLSLAPSTDTQYF
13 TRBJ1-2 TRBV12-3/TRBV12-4 CASSPGGNYGYTF